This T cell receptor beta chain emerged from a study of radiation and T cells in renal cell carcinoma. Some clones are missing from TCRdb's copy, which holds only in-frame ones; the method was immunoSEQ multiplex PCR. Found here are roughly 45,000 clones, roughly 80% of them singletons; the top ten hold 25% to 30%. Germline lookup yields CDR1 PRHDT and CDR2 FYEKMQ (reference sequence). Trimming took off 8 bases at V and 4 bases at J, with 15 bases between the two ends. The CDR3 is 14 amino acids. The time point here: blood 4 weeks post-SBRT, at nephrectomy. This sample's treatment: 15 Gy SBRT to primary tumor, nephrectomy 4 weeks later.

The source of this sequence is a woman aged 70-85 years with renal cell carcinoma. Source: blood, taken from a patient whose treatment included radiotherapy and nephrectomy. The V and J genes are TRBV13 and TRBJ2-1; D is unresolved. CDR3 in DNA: TGTGCCAGCTCATTCGGCCCTTTTTACAATGAGCAGTTCTTC. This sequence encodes CASSFGPFYNEQFF.